What follows are 3 T cell receptor beta chains derived from one specimen sequenced in a study of cytomegalovirus exposure and HLA in healthy donors. The PCR contained 60 Vbeta and 13 Jbeta primers. The method was immunoSEQ multiplex PCR; TCRdb's version includes in-frame clones alone and lacks a portion of them. The sample has some 100,000 clones, roughly 76% seen once; the top ten hold roughly 8%. Sequenced input: PBMCs. The receptor source for this set is a woman aged 50 to 60 in good health and CMV-seropositive.

This clone showed up just a few times. The V and J genes are TRBV6-1 and TRBJ1-2, with D perhaps TRBD1 (5 bases). Trimming pared 2 bases from V and 4 bases from J, leaving 11 bases between. The CDR3 is 14 amino acids. CDR1 and CDR2 from the germline V gene are MNHNS and SASEGT. CDR3 bases: TGTGCCAGCAGTGAATGGAGCAGGGCCTATGGCTACACCTTC. Its translation: CASSEWSRAYGYTF.

This chain uses TRBV11-1 with TRBJ2-1, with TRBD2 identical over 10 bases. Trimming cost V 2 bases and J 5 bases; bases outside gene matches: 15. This CDR3 is built from 19 residues. Germline V gives CDR1 SGHAT, CDR2 FQDESV (reference sequence). The CDR3 here is CASSLSSFGSGRENNEQFF. The CDR3 nucleotides read TGTGCCAGCAGCTTATCCTCGTTCGGCAGCGGGAGGGAAAACAATGAGCAGTTCTTC.

This clone occurred once. The chain employs TRBV27 and TRBJ2-1; TRBD2 aligns across 9 bases. This CDR3 region has 14 residues. Trimming cost V 5 bases and J 3 bases; bases outside gene matches: 2. Germline values: CDR1 MNHEY, CDR2 SMNVEV (reference sequence). The CDR3 loop reads CASSISGGYNEQFF. The CDR3 nucleotides read TGTGCCAGCAGTATTAGCGGGGGCTACAATGAGCAGTTCTTC.